This T cell receptor (beta chain) came from a study of Graves' ophthalmopathy and Graves' hyperthyroidism. TCR beta CDR3 amplification used RNA transcripts. Second-round multiplex PCR followed a first-round RT-PCR using HTBI primers. One entry per CDR3 protein results from TCRdb running MiXCR on the multiplex PCR reads. The sample gives over a million distinct CDR3 sequences, less than 45% of which show up once; 11% is in the top ten. This clonotype was found many times. None of the included patients had other autoimmune diseases, uncontrolled infections, pregnancy or lactation, as these led to exclusion. V lost 5 bases and J lost 0; bases outside the gene matches: 7. The CDR3 covers 18 residues. The V gene's germline CDR1 is MGHDK and CDR2 SYGVNS.

This chain uses TRBV25-1 with TRBJ2-6; 10 bases agree with TRBD1. The source material was peripheral blood or thyroid tissue (not recorded which). This receptor was identified in an adult man with Graves' hyperthyroidism. The CDR3 loop reads CASSPGRDRGSGANVLTF. CDR3 DNA sequence: TGTGCCAGCAGTCCTGGGAGGGACAGGGGCTCTGGGGCCAACGTCCTGACTTTC.